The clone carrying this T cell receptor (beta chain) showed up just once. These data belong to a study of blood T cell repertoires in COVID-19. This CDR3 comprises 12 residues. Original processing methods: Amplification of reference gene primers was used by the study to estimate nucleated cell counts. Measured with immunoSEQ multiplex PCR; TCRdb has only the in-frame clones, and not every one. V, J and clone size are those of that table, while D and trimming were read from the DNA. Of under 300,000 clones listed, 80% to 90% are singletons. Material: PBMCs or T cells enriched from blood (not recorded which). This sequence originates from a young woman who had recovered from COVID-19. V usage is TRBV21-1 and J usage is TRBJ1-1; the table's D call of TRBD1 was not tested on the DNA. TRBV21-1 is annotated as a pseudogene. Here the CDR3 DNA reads TGTGCCAGCAGCAAAATGGGGCAGTTAGCTTTCTTT. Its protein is CASSKMGQLAFF.